Listed here are 10 T cell receptor beta chains from one sample, sequenced in a study of T cells in Graves' hyperthyroidism and ophthalmopathy. Regions amplified from RNA transcripts were the TCR beta CDR3 regions. A first-round RT-PCR of the TCR CDR3 used the HTBI primer set. A single record per CDR3 protein comes from TCRdb applying MiXCR to the multiplex PCR reads. The table lists some 490,000 distinct CDR3 sequences, 15% to 20% of them singletons. The sample was blood. These receptors were obtained from a woman between 25 and 40 years old with Graves' ophthalmopathy.

There are many counts of this clonotype. V usage is TRBV4-1 and J usage is TRBJ2-7; 9 bases map to TRBD2. Germline V CDR1 and CDR2: MGHRA, YSYEKL. Losses at the gene ends were 4 bases for V and 3 bases for J; bases not matched to a gene: 13. The CDR3 contains 17 residues. The CDR3 DNA follows: TGCGCCAGCAGCCGCATAGGAGGTAGCGGGGGTATCTACGAGCAGTACTTC. Translating it yields CASSRIGGSGGIYEQYF.

The chain links TRBV4-3 to TRBJ2-3; 12 nucleotides align to TRBD2. Germline V gene sequence: CDR1 LGHNA, CDR2 YSLEER. Trimming cost V 3 bases and J 0 bases; bases outside gene matches: 4. The CDR3 has 17 residues. The CDR3 DNA sequence: TGCGCCAGCAGCCAGGAGGGGACTAGCGGGAGCACAGATACGCAGTATTTT. Translating gives CASSQEGTSGSTDTQYF.

At least ten counts were recorded for this clonotype. This chain links TRBV2 with TRBJ2-1; 12 nucleotides line up with TRBD2. The trim removed 2 bases at V and 6 bases at J, leaving 5 bases unmatched. The germline gives CDR1 SNHLY, CDR2 FYNNEI. The CDR3 length is 16 residues. CDR3 nucleotides: TGTGCCAGCAGTGAAAGGTTGGGACTAGCGGGCAATGAGCAGTTCTTC. It codes for CASSERLGLAGNEQFF. Looking up the rest from reference TRBV2 and TRBJ2-1 gives the full variable domain: EPEVTQTPSHQVTQMGQEVILRCVPISNHLYFYWYRQILGQKVEFLVSFYNNEISEKSEIFDDQFSVERPDGSNFTLKIRSTKLEDSAMYFCASSERLGLAGNEQFFGPGTRLTVL.

This clonotype was seen at least ten times. This chain uses TRBV28 with TRBJ2-1; 7 positions match TRBD1. The CDR3 loop spans 18 amino acids. Looked up from germline, CDR1 is MDHEN and CDR2 is SYDVKM. V shed 3 bases and J 6 bases; nucleotides not matched to a gene: 17. The CDR3 coding sequence is TGTGCCAGCAGTTTGGCCAACAGGGGTGGGGCGCATTCCAATGAGCAGTTCTTC. As protein: CASSLANRGGAHSNEQFF.

This clonotype was seen many times. V is TRBV30 and J is TRBJ2-7; 9 bases match TRBD2. The CDR3 sequence is 14 residues long. The trim removed 2 bases at V and 1 base at J, leaving 3 bases unmatched. CDR1 and CDR2 from the germline V gene are GTSNPN and SVGIG (reference sequence). In nucleotides, the CDR3 is TGTGCCTGGAGTAGGACTAGCGCGTCCTACGAGCAGTACTTC. Amino acid sequence: CAWSRTSASYEQYF.

As concerns this clonotype: A much larger clone lies a single base off, so this may be a read error. V usage is TRBV20-1 and J usage is TRBJ2-7; D unclear. CDR1 and CDR2 from the germline V gene are DFQATT and SNEGSKA (reference sequence). The germline V and J ends were trimmed by 6 bases and 0 bases, with 12 bases remaining between them. This CDR3 region has 13 residues. CDR3 in DNA: TGCAGTGCGTTCCGCGAGAGCTCCTACGAGCAGTACTTC. Residues: CSAFRESSYEQYF.

The V gene is TRBV5-6, the J gene TRBJ1-1; no reliable D call. This CDR3 has 12 residues. Germline V CDR1 and CDR2: SGHDT, YYEEEE. With 2 bases removed from V and 3 bases from J, the gap between germline ends came to 5 bases. The CDR3 reads CASSFLDTEAFF. The CDR3 DNA is TGTGCCAGCAGCTTTCTTGACACTGAAGCTTTCTTT. Full variable domain (rest looked up from reference TRBV5-6 and TRBJ1-1): DAGVTQSPTHLIKTRGQQVTLRCSPKSGHDTVSWYQQALGQGPQFIFQYYEEEERQRGNFPDRFSGHQFPNYSSELNVNALLLGDSALYLCASSFLDTEAFFGQGTRLTVV.

This clonotype was seen at least ten times. The chain is built from TRBV2 and TRBJ1-2; TRBD1 is a possible D gene (6 bases). Germline loops: CDR1 SNHLY, CDR2 FYNNEI. Deletions cut 9 bases from V and 4 bases from J, with 15 bases between. CDR3 length: 13 amino acids. The CDR3 is CASRRMDSYGYTF. The CDR3 DNA is TGTGCCAGTCGGAGGATGGACAGCTATGGCTACACCTTC.

This clonotype is a singleton in its sample. The chain employs TRBV28 and TRBJ2-1, with 7 bases fitting TRBD2. Per germline, CDR1 MDHEN and CDR2 SYDVKM. Unmatched junction bases numbered 2, after V lost 4 bases and J lost 2 bases. This CDR3 has 14 amino acids. CDR3 sequence reads: CASSYSGTYNEQFF. As DNA, the CDR3 is TGTGCCAGCAGTTACAGCGGGACCTACAATGAGCAGTTCTTC. The full variable domain, its missing parts supplied by reference TRBV28 and TRBJ2-1, is DVKVTQSSRYLVKRTGEKVFLECVQDMDHENMFWYRQDPGLGLRLIYFSYDVKMKEKGDIPEGYSVSREKKERFSLILESASTNQTSMYLCASSYSGTYNEQFFGPGTRLTVL.

This clonotype was seen only a few times. This chain connects TRBV5-6 to TRBJ2-7, with unresolved D. CDR1 and CDR2 (germline): SGHDT, YYEEEE. CDR3 length: 16 residues. With 0 bases removed from V and 0 bases from J, the gap between germline ends came to 13 bases. CDR3 nucleotide sequence: TGTGCCAGCAGCTTGGACGGGCAGGAGATCTCCTACGAGCAGTACTTC. Translating it yields CASSLDGQEISYEQYF.